Listed here are 24 T cell receptor beta chains from one sample, sequenced in a study of T cells in Graves' hyperthyroidism and ophthalmopathy. The investigators amplified TCR beta CDR3 regions from RNA transcripts. When the TCR CDR3 underwent first-round RT-PCR, the HTBI primer set was used. TCRdb passed the multiplex PCR reads through MiXCR, listing each CDR3 protein once. This sample carries about 380,000 distinct CDR3 sequences, approximately 18% of them seen once, and the ten largest clones take about 38%. Sequenced material: blood. Every receptor here comes from a man between 18 and 35 years old with Graves' ophthalmopathy.

A few counts support this clonotype. The CDR3 reads CASSYNLVPQYF. CDR3 DNA sequence: TGTGCCAGCAGTTACAACCTAGTACCGCAGTATTTT. This rearrangement joins TRBV6-5 to TRBJ2-3; no reliable D call. This CDR3 has 12 amino acids. V was cut by 2 bases and J by 10 bases, with 10 bases left in between. Germline V CDR1 and CDR2: MNHEY, SVGAGI.

The sample holds many counts of this clonotype. The chain carries TRBV7-9 and TRBJ2-5; possible D gene TRBD1, 6 bases. Germline assignment: CDR1 SEHNR and CDR2 FQNEAQ (reference sequence). The CDR3 loop spans 14 amino acids. V was trimmed by 1 base and J by 1 base, leaving 7 bases between them. CDR3 amino acids: CASSLVGAQETQYF. CDR3 nucleotides: TGTGCCAGCAGCTTAGTGGGGGCCCAAGAGACCCAGTACTTC.

This clonotype has ten or more counts. The chain recombines TRBV3-1 with TRBJ2-1; TRBD2 matches 7 bases. Looked up from germline, CDR1 is LGHDT and CDR2 is YNNKEL (reference sequence). CDR3 size: 15 residues. J gave up 7 bases and V 1 base, and 7 bases lay outside the gene matches. The CDR3 nucleotides read TGTGCCAGCAGCCAAGGGGCTAGCGGCGGGAATGAGCAGTTCTTC. It yields the protein CASSQGASGGNEQFF.

This rearrangement joins TRBV7-9 to TRBJ1-4; D gene ambiguous. The CDR3 has 15 amino acids. V gave up 5 bases and J gave up 7 bases, with 17 bases separating them. Germline values: CDR1 SEHNR, CDR2 FQNEAQ (reference sequence). This CDR3 reads CASSQGQGPSEKLFF. In DNA, the CDR3 is TGTGCCAGCAGCCAAGGTCAAGGGCCAAGTGAAAAACTGTTTTTT. Based on the CDR3 plus reference TRBV7-9 and TRBJ1-4, the full variable domain is DTGVSQNPRHKITKRGQNVTFRCDPISEHNRLYWYRQTLGQGPEFLTYFQNEAQLEKSRLLSDRFSAERPKGSFSTLEIQRTEQGDSAMYLCASSQGQGPSEKLFFGSGTQLSVL.

This chain connects TRBV9 to TRBJ1-5, with TRBD1 matching 7 bases. The CDR3 is made up of 14 amino acids. CDR1 and CDR2 (germline): SGDLS, YYNGEE. The J segment lost 7 bases and the V segment lost 4 bases, leaving 8 bases of the junction unmatched. The DNA for the CDR3 is TGTGCCAGCAGCCTGGGACAGAACACCCAGCCCCAGCATTTT. This encodes CASSLGQNTQPQHF.

This clonotype was seen a single time. The V call is TRBV28, the J call TRBJ1-5; D may be TRBD1 (6 bases). Germline loops: CDR1 MDHEN, CDR2 SYDVKM. Trimming took off 10 bases at V and 7 bases at J, with 20 bases between the two ends. The CDR3 has 14 amino acids. DNA for the CDR3: TGTGCCACCTACTCACTGGGGGGCCAGCAGCCCCAGCATTTT. As protein: CATYSLGGQQPQHF.

This clonotype was observed many times. The V and J genes are TRBV7-3 and TRBJ2-2; 8 positions agree with TRBD1. The CDR3 extends over 16 amino acids. Unmatched junction bases numbered 6, after V lost 5 bases and J lost 1 base. Germline CDR1 SGHTA, CDR2 FQGTGA. The CDR3 DNA sequence: TGTGCCAGCAGCCCTCCGGGACAGGTGAACACCGGGGAGCTGTTTTTT. It specifies CASSPPGQVNTGELFF. Combining the CDR3 with reference TRBV7-3 and TRBJ2-2 gives the whole variable domain GAGVSQTPSNKVTEKGKYVELRCDPISGHTALYWYRQSLGQGPEFLIYFQGTGAADDSGLPNDRFFAVRPEGSVSTLKIQRTERGDSAVYLCASSPPGQVNTGELFFGEGSRLTVL.

This clonotype has more than one count but fewer than ten. The chain carries TRBV12-3 or TRBV12-4 and TRBJ1-2; TRBD1 matches at 8 bases. The V gene end was trimmed by 7 bases and the J gene end by 3 bases; junction bases not matched to a gene: 22. This CDR3 is 19 amino acids long. CDR3 amino acids: CASNFNPDRGSVCYYGYTF. CDR3 coding DNA: TGTGCCAGCAACTTCAACCCAGACAGGGGTAGTGTATGTTACTATGGCTACACCTTC.

This clonotype was counted ten times or more. CDR3 protein: CASRLAGGHQETQYF. The CDR3 DNA follows: TGTGCCAGCAGACTAGCGGGGGGACACCAAGAGACCCAGTACTTC. The chain joins TRBV12-3 or TRBV12-4 to TRBJ2-5, with TRBD2 matching 12 bases. Trimming at V came to 6 bases and at J to 0 bases, leaving 2 bases not matched to a gene. The CDR3 has 15 amino acids.

This clonotype was observed at least ten times. The V gene is TRBV20-1, the J gene TRBJ2-5; a possible D gene is TRBD2 (6 bases). Trimming left V 3 bases short and J 7 bases short, with 21 bases between. CDR1 and CDR2 from the germline V gene are DFQATT and SNEGSKA (reference sequence). The CDR3 runs 15 residues. The CDR3 bases are TGCAGTGCTAGGGAGGGGTGGTTAACAGCGGGGACCCAGTACTTC. Translation gives CSAREGWLTAGTQYF.

This clonotype was observed a handful of times. The V gene is TRBV4-1, the J gene TRBJ2-7; TRBD1 aligns across 8 bases. Trimming cost V 3 bases and J 5 bases; bases outside gene matches: 9. The CDR3 length is 15 residues. Germline values: CDR1 MGHRA, CDR2 YSYEKL. The CDR3 DNA reads TGCGCCAGCAGCCAGACAGGGGCGCCTGCAGACGAGCAGTACTTC. Amino acid sequence: CASSQTGAPADEQYF.

This clonotype has just a few counts. The V call is TRBV2, the J call TRBJ1-3; no firm D call. Per the germline V gene, CDR1 is SNHLY and CDR2 is FYNNEI. V lost 7 bases to trimming and J lost 1 base, with 8 bases between them. The CDR3 sequence is 13 residues long. Written as DNA, the CDR3 is TGTGCCAGCATCGGACCTTCTGGAAACACCATATATTTT. It yields the protein CASIGPSGNTIYF.

The chain recombines TRBV4-1 with TRBJ2-5; maybe TRBD1 (5 bases). The germline gives CDR1 MGHRA, CDR2 YSYEKL. V lost 0 bases and J lost 2, with 10 bases in between. CDR3 size: 15 residues. Written as DNA, the CDR3 is TGCGCCAGCAGCCAAGACTCAGGGTTACAAGAGACCCAGTACTTC. Translating it yields CASSQDSGLQETQYF.

This clonotype has ten or more counts. The V and J genes are TRBV10-3 and TRBJ1-6, with D possibly being TRBD1 (6 bases). The CDR3 contains 14 residues. The V end was cut by 3 bases, the J end by 10 bases, with 13 bases between. The germline V gene has CDR1 ENHRY and CDR2 SYGVKD. The CDR3 region is CAISEMAGESPLHF. The CDR3 DNA is TGTGCCATCAGTGAAATGGCAGGGGAGTCACCCCTCCACTTT.

This clonotype came up many times. The V gene is TRBV12-3 or TRBV12-4, the J gene TRBJ1-1; tentatively, D is TRBD1 (5 bases). Trimming shortened V by 5 bases and J by 11 bases, and 21 bases separated the two germline ends. This CDR3 is built from 14 residues. CDR3 protein: CASSGPRGAGWAFF. DNA of the CDR3: TGTGCCAGCAGTGGCCCACGAGGGGCGGGTTGGGCTTTCTTT.

This clonotype was counted between two and nine times. The V and J genes are TRBV5-1 and TRBJ1-1; 11 nucleotides agree with TRBD1. The CDR3 has 15 amino acids. Germline loops: CDR1 SGHRS, CDR2 YFSETQ. The J segment lost 11 bases and the V segment lost 4 bases, leaving 13 bases of the junction unmatched. CDR3 amino acids: CASSLEGQGAGRAFF. CDR3 in DNA: TGCGCCAGCAGCCTTGAAGGACAGGGGGCAGGAAGGGCTTTCTTT.

The gene calls are TRBV20-1 and TRBJ2-1; TRBD2 agrees at 7 bases. V lost 6 bases and J lost 5; bases outside the gene matches: 13. Germline values: CDR1 DFQATT, CDR2 SNEGSKA (reference sequence). This CDR3 has 15 amino acids. The CDR3: CSARLLAIFDNEQFF. In DNA form, the CDR3 reads TGCAGTGCCAGACTACTAGCGATCTTTGACAATGAGCAGTTCTTC.

The sample holds many counts of this clonotype. The rearrangement links TRBV6-2 or TRBV6-3 to TRBJ2-4; D is tentatively TRBD1 or TRBD2 (5 bases each). Deletions cut 2 bases from V and 5 bases from J, with 13 bases between. The germline gives CDR1 MNHEY, CDR2 SVGEGT. The CDR3 length is 15 residues. The CDR3 spells CASSYNERGQNIQYF. The CDR3 nucleotides read TGTGCCAGCAGTTACAATGAACGGGGCCAAAACATTCAGTACTTC.

This clonotype was seen ten or more times. V and J are TRBV2 and TRBJ1-4; D is uncertain. CDR1 SNHLY and CDR2 FYNNEI come from the germline V gene. The CDR3 is 15 residues long. V was shortened by 2 bases and J by 5 bases, with 12 bases between the two germline ends. CDR3 sequence reads: CASSERGTGNEKLFF. Here the CDR3 DNA reads TGTGCCAGCAGTGAAAGAGGTACGGGGAATGAAAAACTGTTTTTT.

Notes on this clonotype: A much larger clone lies a single base off, so this may be a read error. The chain uses TRBV24-1 and TRBJ2-3, with a possible D match to TRBD2 (5 bases). V was cut by 9 bases and J by 2 bases, with 8 bases left in between. The CDR3 extends over 12 amino acids. CDR1 is KGHDR, CDR2 SFDVKD, per germline. CDR3 region: CATEGITDTQYF. CDR3 DNA sequence: TGTGCCACCGAGGGAATCACAGATACGCAGTATTTT.

In its sample, this clonotype was seen a few times. This rearrangement joins TRBV4-1 to TRBJ1-3; no firm D call. Germline V lookup: CDR1 MGHRA, CDR2 YSYEKL. V lost 4 bases to trimming and J lost 4 bases, with 14 bases between them. The CDR3 is made up of 15 amino acids. The CDR3 sequence is CASSPLALPGNTIYF. The DNA of the CDR3 is TGCGCCAGCAGCCCGCTTGCACTCCCGGGAAACACCATATATTTT.

V usage is TRBV20-1 and J usage is TRBJ2-3; 7 bases align to TRBD2. The CDR3 spans 13 residues. The V gene end was trimmed by 7 bases and the J gene end by 1 base; junction bases not matched to a gene: 5. CDR1 DFQATT and CDR2 SNEGSKA come from the germline V gene (reference sequence). CDR3 bases: TGCAGTGTCAGACGGGGGGGCACAGATACGCAGTATTTT. Residues: CSVRRGGTDTQYF.

This chain joins TRBV20-1 and TRBJ1-4; 9 bases are shared with TRBD1. The CDR3 has 15 residues. CDR1 and CDR2 from the germline V gene are DFQATT and SNEGSKA (reference sequence). Losses at the gene ends were 0 bases for V and 5 bases for J; bases not matched to a gene: 4. CDR3 bases: TGCAGTGCTAGAGAGGACAGGGGTTACAATGAAAAACTGTTTTTT. As protein: CSAREDRGYNEKLFF.

There are many counts of this clonotype. This chain uses TRBV28 with TRBJ2-3; 7 bases are shared with TRBD2. Germline V lookup: CDR1 MDHEN, CDR2 SYDVKM. The trim removed 3 bases at V and 7 bases at J, leaving 4 bases unmatched. The CDR3 sequence is 13 residues long. This CDR3 reads CASSLGGENTQYF. The CDR3 DNA sequence: TGTGCCAGCAGTTTGGGGGGGGAAAATACGCAGTATTTT.